The clone carrying this T cell receptor beta chain has only a few counts. Its antigen remains unidentified. PCR involved 60 Vbeta and 13 Jbeta primers. The protocol was immunoSEQ multiplex PCR, while the TCRdb copy is restricted to in-frame clones and leaves out a portion. The sample lists around 64,000 clones, 85% occurring once. The CDR3 totals 14 residues. Trimming took off 5 bases at V and 3 bases at J, with 14 bases between the two ends. Per the germline V gene, CDR1 is SGHTA and CDR2 is FQGNSA. This sample was included in a study of cytomegalovirus exposure and HLA in healthy donors. In the study overall: Inside one of the first data releases sat 85 million or so unique TCRs taken from HLA-typed donors. Whole-study results and caveats: A later analysis linked a missense variant in DCLRE1C to the trimming of TCR beta V and J genes. TCR beta chains numbering more than 150 were designated cytomegalovirus-associated. The authors considered a cluster of highly shared sequence variants likely to be a sequencing artifact.

The gene calls are TRBV7-2 and TRBJ2-7; TRBD2 might be the D (5 bases). Sequencing input: PBMCs. The TCR comes from a female donor in good health and CMV-seronegative. CDR3 protein: CASSTSTGNYEQYF. CDR3 nucleotide sequence: TGTGCCAGCAGCACCTCGACCGGGAACTACGAGCAGTACTTC.